Shown below are 15 T cell receptor beta chains from a single sample sequenced in a study of early stage breast cancer tumors. The assay was immunoSEQ multiplex PCR, and TCRdb's table has in-frame clones only and misses some. Seen here are about 58,000 clones, over 65% observed once, and the top ten hold around 3.2%. Sequencing was carried out using blood. The source is a person aged 25-39 years with breast cancer.

The chain has TRBV30 and TRBJ2-3; D gene ambiguous. The ends were cut back, 2 bases at V and 2 bases at J, with 2 bases in the middle. The CDR3 is 11 amino acids. Germline lookup yields CDR1 GTSNPN and CDR2 SVGIG (reference sequence). Written as DNA, the CDR3 is TGTGCCTGGAGTTACACAGATACGCAGTATTTT. Its protein is CAWSYTDTQYF. Supplemented by reference TRBV30 and TRBJ2-3, the full variable domain reads SQTIHQWPATLVQPVGSPLSLECTVEGTSNPNLYWYRQAAGRGLQLLFYSVGIGQISSEVPQNLSASRPQDRQFILSSKKLLLSDSGFYLCAWSYTDTQYFGPGTRLTVL.

V usage is TRBV5-1 and J usage is TRBJ2-4, with D perhaps TRBD1 (6 bases). The germline gives CDR1 SGHRS, CDR2 YFSETQ. The CDR3 consists of 17 residues. V was pared by 0 bases and J by 3 bases, with 16 bases between. The CDR3 is CASSLDGGQGGKNIQYF. Here the CDR3 DNA reads TGCGCCAGCAGCTTGGACGGCGGGCAAGGGGGCAAAAACATTCAGTACTTC.

The rearrangement joins TRBV18 to TRBJ2-5; D unresolved. The CDR3 runs to 13 residues. CDR1 KGHSH and CDR2 LQKENI come from the germline V gene. V shed 1 base and J shed 4 bases, with 7 bases lying between them. The CDR3 protein is CASSPQWGETQYF. In DNA, the CDR3 is TGTGCCAGCTCACCACAATGGGGAGAGACCCAGTACTTC.

V is TRBV19 and J is TRBJ1-1, with no clear D. The ends were cut back, 2 bases at V and 1 base at J, with 11 bases in the middle. CDR3 length: 15 amino acids. The germline gives CDR1 LNHDA, CDR2 SQIVND (reference sequence). Written as DNA, the CDR3 is TGTGCCAGTAGTATAAGTAGGACGGGGAACACTGAAGCTTTCTTT. Amino acid sequence: CASSISRTGNTEAFF.

This sequence joins TRBV9 and TRBJ2-7; D is perhaps TRBD2 (5 bases). Germline V gene data show CDR1 as SGDLS and CDR2 as YYNGEE. V gave up 3 bases and J gave up 2 bases, with 9 bases separating them. This CDR3 has 13 amino acids. CDR3 sequence: CASSAGFAYEQYF. CDR3 in DNA: TGTGCCAGCAGCGCGGGATTTGCCTACGAGCAGTACTTC.

The V gene is TRBV6-1, the J gene TRBJ1-1; D ambiguous. Germline assignment: CDR1 MNHNS and CDR2 SASEGT. V was pared by 4 bases and J by 6 bases, with 15 bases between. The CDR3 covers 14 residues. CDR3 bases: TGTGCCAGCAGTGTATCTAATAGAGGAGCTGAAGCTTTCTTT. This translates into CASSVSNRGAEAFF.

DNA of the CDR3: TGTGCCAGCAGCTTAGAACTTGGGAGCTCCTACGAGCAGTACTTC. Its translation is CASSLELGSSYEQYF. The V and J genes are TRBV7-6 and TRBJ2-7; D might be TRBD2 (5 bases). Germline V lookup: CDR1 SGHVS, CDR2 FNYEAQ. The ends were cut back, 1 base at V and 0 bases at J, with 10 bases in the middle. The CDR3 extends over 15 amino acids.

J is TRBJ2-5 and V is TRBV25-1; TRBD2 aligns across 9 bases. There are 16 residues in the CDR3. Germline loops: CDR1 MGHDK, CDR2 SYGVNS. Trimming took 3 bases from V and 5 from J; bases not matched to a gene: 10. The DNA for the CDR3 is TGTGCCAGCAGTGATACTAGCGGGCGCCAGGGGGAGACCCAGTACTTC. Translated, it gives CASSDTSGRQGETQYF.

To note about this clone: One end of the junction fails to match germline, which may point to a read error. The chain is built from TRBV5-1 and TRBJ2-1; D ambiguous. Germline loops: CDR1 SGHRS, CDR2 YFSETQ. The CDR3 length is 12 residues. In DNA, the CDR3 is TGCGCCAGCACCTTGGATTACAATGAGCAGTTCTTC. Residues: CASTLDYNEQFF. Full variable domain (missing parts from reference TRBV5-1 and TRBJ2-1): KAGVTQTPRYLIKTRGQQVTLSCSPISGHRSVSWYQQTPGQGLQFLFEYFSETQRNKGNFPGRFSGRQFSNSRSEMNVSTLELGDSALYLCASTLDYNEQFFGPGTRLTVL.

The genes are TRBV25-1 and TRBJ2-6; the D is unclear. Deletions cut 2 bases from V and 3 bases from J, with 5 bases between. This CDR3 region has 14 residues. Germline CDR1 reads MGHDK; CDR2 reads SYGVNS. The CDR3 DNA is TGTGCCAGCAGTGAAATGGGTGGGGCCAACGTCCTGACTTTC. The encoded protein is CASSEMGGANVLTF. The full variable domain, rest sourced from reference TRBV25-1 and TRBJ2-6, is EADIYQTPRYLVIGTGKKITLECSQTMGHDKMYWYQQDPGMELHLIHYSYGVNSTEKGDLSSESTVSRIRTEHFPLTLESARPSHTSQYLCASSEMGGANVLTFGAGSRLTVL.

The V gene is TRBV6-1, the J gene TRBJ2-6; 10 bases are a match to TRBD1. Trimming took 4 bases from V and 0 from J; bases not matched to a gene: 0. The CDR3 spans 16 residues. Germline CDR1 is MNHNS and CDR2 is SASEGT. This chain's CDR3 is CASSGTGGSGANVLTF. The CDR3, as DNA: TGTGCCAGCAGTGGGACAGGGGGCTCTGGGGCCAACGTCCTGACTTTC.

V gene TRBV20-1 combines with J gene TRBJ2-3; unclear D gene. V was pared by 3 bases and J by 4 bases, with 2 bases between. The germline CDR1 and CDR2 sequences are DFQATT and SNEGSKA (reference sequence). The CDR3 runs to 10 residues. The DNA of the CDR3 is TGCAGTGCTAGTTCAGATACGCAGTATTTT. This gives the protein CSASSDTQYF.

The chain employs TRBV18 and TRBJ1-1, with D tentatively TRBD1 (5 bases). CDR1 KGHSH and CDR2 LQKENI come from the germline V gene. The germline V and J ends were trimmed by 5 bases and 4 bases, with 17 bases remaining between them. The CDR3 has 15 amino acids. The DNA of the CDR3 is TGTGCCAGCTCATTCGGCAGGGATTGGGGCACTGAAGCTTTCTTT. Residues: CASSFGRDWGTEAFF.

This rearrangement joins TRBV2 to TRBJ2-7; 10 bases line up with TRBD1. From germline, CDR1 is SNHLY and CDR2 FYNNEI. CDR3 length equals 16 residues. J lost 5 bases, V lost 5 bases, and 12 bases had no gene match. The CDR3 bases are TGTGCCAGCAGTCCGTATTGGGACAGGGGCACGAACGAGCAGTACTTC. Its protein is CASSPYWDRGTNEQYF.

The chain links TRBV11-2 to TRBJ1-5; D not certain. Per the germline V gene, CDR1 is SGHAT and CDR2 is FQNNGV. The CDR3 runs 15 residues. Trimming took 5 bases from V and 0 from J, leaving 11 bases between them. CDR3 sequence (DNA): TGTGCCAGCAGCCCATGGCCATATAGCAATCAGCCCCAGCATTTT. This codes for CASSPWPYSNQPQHF.